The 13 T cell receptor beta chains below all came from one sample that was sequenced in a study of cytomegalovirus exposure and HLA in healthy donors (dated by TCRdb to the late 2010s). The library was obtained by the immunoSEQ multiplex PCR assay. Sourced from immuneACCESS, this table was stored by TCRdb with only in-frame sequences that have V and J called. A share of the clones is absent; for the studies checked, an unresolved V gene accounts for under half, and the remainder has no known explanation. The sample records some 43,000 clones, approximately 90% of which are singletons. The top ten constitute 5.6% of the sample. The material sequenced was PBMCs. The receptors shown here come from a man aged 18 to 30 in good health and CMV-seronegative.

The CDR3 nucleotides are TGTGCCAGTAGTGTTACGAGCGGGGGGAAAGGCGGGGAGCTGTTTTTT. As protein: CASSVTSGGKGGELFF. The V call is TRBV19, the J call TRBJ2-2; 9 nucleotides align to TRBD2. Germline loops: CDR1 LNHDA, CDR2 SQIVND (reference sequence). The V gene end was trimmed by 5 bases and the J gene end by 7 bases; junction bases not matched to a gene: 11. The CDR3 has 16 amino acids.

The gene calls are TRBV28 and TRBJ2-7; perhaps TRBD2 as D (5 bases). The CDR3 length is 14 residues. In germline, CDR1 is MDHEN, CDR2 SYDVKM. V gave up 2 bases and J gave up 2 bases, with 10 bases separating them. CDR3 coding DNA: TGTGCCAGCAGTTTAAGGACGGGAACCTACGAGCAGTACTTC. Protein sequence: CASSLRTGTYEQYF.

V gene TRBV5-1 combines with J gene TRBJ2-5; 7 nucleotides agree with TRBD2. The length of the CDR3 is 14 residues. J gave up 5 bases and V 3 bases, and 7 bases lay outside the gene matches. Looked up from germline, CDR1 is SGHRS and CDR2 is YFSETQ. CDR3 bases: TGCGCCAGCAGCTCGGGGGGTAGCATGGAGACCCAGTACTTC. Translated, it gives CASSSGGSMETQYF.

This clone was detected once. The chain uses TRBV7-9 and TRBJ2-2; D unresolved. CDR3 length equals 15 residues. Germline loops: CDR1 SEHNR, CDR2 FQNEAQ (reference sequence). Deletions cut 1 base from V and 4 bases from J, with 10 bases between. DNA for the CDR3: TGTGCCAGCAGCTTAGGTCCTCGGAGCACCGGGGAGCTGTTTTTT. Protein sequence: CASSLGPRSTGELFF.

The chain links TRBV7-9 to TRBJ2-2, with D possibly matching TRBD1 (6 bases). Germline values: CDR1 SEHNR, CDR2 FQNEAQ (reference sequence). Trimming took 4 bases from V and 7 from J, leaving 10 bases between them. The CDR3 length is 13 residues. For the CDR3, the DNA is TGTGCCAGCAGCTCCAACAGGGACGGGGAGCTGTTTTTT. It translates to CASSSNRDGELFF.

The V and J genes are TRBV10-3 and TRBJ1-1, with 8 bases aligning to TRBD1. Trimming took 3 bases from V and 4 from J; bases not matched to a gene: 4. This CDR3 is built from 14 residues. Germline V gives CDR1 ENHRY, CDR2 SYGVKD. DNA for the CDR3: TGTGCCATCAGTGACGGACAGGGAGGCACTGAAGCTTTCTTT. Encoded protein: CAISDGQGGTEAFF.

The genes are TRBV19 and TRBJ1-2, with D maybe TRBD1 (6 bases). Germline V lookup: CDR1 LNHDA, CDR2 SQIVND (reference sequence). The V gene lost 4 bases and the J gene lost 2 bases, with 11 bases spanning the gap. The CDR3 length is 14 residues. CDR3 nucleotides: TGTGCCAGTAGTAGAGGACAGAACAACTATGGCTACACCTTC. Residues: CASSRGQNNYGYTF.

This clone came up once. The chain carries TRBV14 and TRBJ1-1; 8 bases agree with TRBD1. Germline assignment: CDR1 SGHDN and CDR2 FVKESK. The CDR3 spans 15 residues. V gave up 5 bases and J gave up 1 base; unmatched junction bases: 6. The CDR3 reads CASSSGQGRNTEAFF. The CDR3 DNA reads TGTGCCAGCAGCTCCGGACAGGGTAGGAACACTGAAGCTTTCTTT.

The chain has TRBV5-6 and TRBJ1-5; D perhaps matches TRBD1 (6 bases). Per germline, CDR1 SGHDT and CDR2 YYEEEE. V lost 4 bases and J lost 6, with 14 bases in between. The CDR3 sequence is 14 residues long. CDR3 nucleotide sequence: TGTGCCAGCAGCATTTCAGGGGCTAGTCAGCCCCAGCATTTT. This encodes CASSISGASQPQHF.

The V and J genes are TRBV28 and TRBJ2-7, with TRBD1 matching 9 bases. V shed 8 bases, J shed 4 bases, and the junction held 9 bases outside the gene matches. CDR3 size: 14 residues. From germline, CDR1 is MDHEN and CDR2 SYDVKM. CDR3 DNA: TGTGCCAGCTTTATGCCGGGACAGGGATACGAGCAGTACTTC. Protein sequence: CASFMPGQGYEQYF.

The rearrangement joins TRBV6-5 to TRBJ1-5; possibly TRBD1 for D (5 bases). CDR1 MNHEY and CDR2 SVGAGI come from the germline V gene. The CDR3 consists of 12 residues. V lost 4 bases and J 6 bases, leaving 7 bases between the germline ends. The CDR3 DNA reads TGTGCCAGCAGTTCAGGGCTTCAGCCCCAGCATTTT. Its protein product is CASSSGLQPQHF.

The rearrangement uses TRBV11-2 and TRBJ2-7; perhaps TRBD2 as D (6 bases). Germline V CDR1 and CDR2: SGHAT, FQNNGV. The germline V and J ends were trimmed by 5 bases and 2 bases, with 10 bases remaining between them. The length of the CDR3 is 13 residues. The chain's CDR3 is CASSLSGTYEQYF. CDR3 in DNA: TGTGCCAGCAGCCTTAGCGGAACCTACGAGCAGTACTTC.

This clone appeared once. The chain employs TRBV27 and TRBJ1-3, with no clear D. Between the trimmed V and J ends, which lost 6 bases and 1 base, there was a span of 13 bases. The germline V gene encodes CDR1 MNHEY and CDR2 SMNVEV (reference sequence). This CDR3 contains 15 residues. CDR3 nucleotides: TGTGCCAGCAGCCGACGAGCGGTGTCTGGAAACACCATATATTTT. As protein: CASSRRAVSGNTIYF.